The clone carrying this TCR beta chain occurred many times. TCR beta CDR3 region amplification was performed from RNA transcripts. TCR CDR3 underwent first-round RT-PCR with the HTBI primer set. TCRdb fed the multiplex PCR reads into MiXCR, producing one record per CDR3 protein. The data hold approximately 200,000 distinct CDR3 sequences, with about a sixth observed a single time. The data belong to a study of T cells in Graves' hyperthyroidism and ophthalmopathy. Germline V lookup: CDR1 MDHEN, CDR2 SYDVKM. The CDR3 is 17 residues long. The trim removed 5 bases at V and 1 base at J, leaving 10 bases unmatched.

This receptor was identified in a man aged 35 to 55 with Graves' hyperthyroidism. Sequencing was done on a sample of blood. This sequence joins TRBV28 and TRBJ1-1; the match to TRBD1 covers 10 bases. CDR3 coding DNA: TGTGCCAGCAGTCCCCTTGGGACAGGGGACAGGAACACTGAAGCTTTCTTT. Amino acid sequence: CASSPLGTGDRNTEAFF.